The sequence of this TCR beta chain was determined in a study of blood T cell repertoires in COVID-19. Study information: The cDNA or gDNA used as material had been derived from T cells, B-cell-depleted T cells, or PBMCs.

This CDR3 spans 13 amino acids. CDR1 and CDR2 from the germline V gene are SGHRS and YFSETQ. Trimming stripped 0 bases from V and 8 bases from J, with 9 bases between. Repertoires were generated with immunoSEQ multiplex PCR, while TCRdb's copy carries only in-frame clones and drops some. The sample holds a few hundred thousand clones; around 88% are singletons and the top ten take 1.5% to 2%. The clonotype was recovered from a woman aged 25 to 45 with COVID-19, enrolled during active disease. The chain links TRBV5-1 to TRBJ1-5, with D possibly being TRBD1 (5 bases). The specimen was peripheral blood. The CDR3 protein is CASSLDGGEPQHF. The CDR3 DNA follows: TGCGCCAGCAGCTTGGACGGGGGTGAGCCCCAGCATTTT.